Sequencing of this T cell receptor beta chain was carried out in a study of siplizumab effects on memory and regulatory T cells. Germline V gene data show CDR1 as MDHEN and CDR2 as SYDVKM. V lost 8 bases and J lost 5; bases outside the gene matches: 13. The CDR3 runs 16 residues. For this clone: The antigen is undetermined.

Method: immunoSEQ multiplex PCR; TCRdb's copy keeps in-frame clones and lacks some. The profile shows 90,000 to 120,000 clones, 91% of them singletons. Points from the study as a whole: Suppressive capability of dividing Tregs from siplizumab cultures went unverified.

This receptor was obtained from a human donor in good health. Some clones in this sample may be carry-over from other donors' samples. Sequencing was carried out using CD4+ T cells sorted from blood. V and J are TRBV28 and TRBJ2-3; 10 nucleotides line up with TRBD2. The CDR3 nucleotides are TGTGCCAGCTCCTTTCTACTAGCGGGAAGGGGAGATACGCAGTATTTT. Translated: CASSFLLAGRGDTQYF.